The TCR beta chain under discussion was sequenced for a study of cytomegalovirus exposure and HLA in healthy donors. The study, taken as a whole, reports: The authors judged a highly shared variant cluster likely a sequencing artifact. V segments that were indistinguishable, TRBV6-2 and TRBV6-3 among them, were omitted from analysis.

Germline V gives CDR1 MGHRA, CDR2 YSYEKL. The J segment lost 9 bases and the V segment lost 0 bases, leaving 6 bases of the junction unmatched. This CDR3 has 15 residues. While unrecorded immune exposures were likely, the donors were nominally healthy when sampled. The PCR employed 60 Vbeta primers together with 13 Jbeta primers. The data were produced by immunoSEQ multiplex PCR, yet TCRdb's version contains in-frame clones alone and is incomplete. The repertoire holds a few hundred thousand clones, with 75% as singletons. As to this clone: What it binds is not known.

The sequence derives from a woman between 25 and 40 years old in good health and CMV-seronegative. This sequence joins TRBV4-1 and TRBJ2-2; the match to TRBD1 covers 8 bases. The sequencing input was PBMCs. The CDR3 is CASSQDLAGGRELFF. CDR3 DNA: TGCGCCAGCAGCCAAGATTTGGCAGGGGGCAGGGAGCTGTTTTTT.